These 17 T cell receptor beta chains came from one sample sequenced in a study of blood T cell repertoires in COVID-19. Sequencing used immunoSEQ multiplex PCR; TCRdb keeps in-frame clones, though not all of them. Among some 500,000 clones listed, 85% to 90% were seen once. What was sequenced was peripheral blood. Every receptor here comes from a woman in her forties or fifties with COVID-19, enrolled during active disease.

The J gene is TRBJ2-5, the V gene TRBV28, with TRBD1 matching 9 bases. The length of the CDR3 is 16 residues. CDR1 and CDR2 from the germline V gene are MDHEN and SYDVKM. V lost 5 bases, J lost 5 bases, and 12 bases stayed unmatched. As DNA, the CDR3 is TGTGCCAGCAGTCCCCCGGGACAGGGAACGAGGGAGACCCAGTACTTC. Translation gives CASSPPGQGTRETQYF.

There are a few counts of this clone. CDR3 region: CSVERDYEQYF. The DNA of the CDR3 is TGCAGCGTGGAAAGAGACTACGAGCAGTACTTC. This chain links TRBV29-1 with TRBJ2-7; D ambiguous. Trimming removed 6 bases from V and 3 bases from J, with 9 bases in between. CDR3 length: 11 amino acids. Germline V gene data show CDR1 as SQVTM and CDR2 as ANQGSEA.

This chain uses TRBV11-2 with TRBJ2-1; possibly TRBD1 for D (6 bases). V gave up 1 base and J gave up 2 bases, with 9 bases separating them. CDR3 size: 15 residues. Germline values: CDR1 SGHAT, CDR2 FQNNGV. This CDR3 is CASSLGGTTYNEQFF. The DNA of the CDR3 is TGTGCCAGCAGCTTAGGAGGGACAACCTACAATGAGCAGTTCTTC. Complete variable domain (other parts from reference TRBV11-2 and TRBJ2-1): EAGVAQSPRYKIIEKRQSVAFWCNPISGHATLYWYQQILGQGPKLLIQFQNNGVVDDSQLPKDRFSAERLKGVDSTLKIQPAKLEDSAVYLCASSLGGTTYNEQFFGPGTRLTVL.

The chain combines TRBV5-1 with TRBJ1-1; D might be TRBD1 (5 bases). CDR3 size: 16 residues. Germline V lookup: CDR1 SGHRS, CDR2 YFSETQ. The ends were cut back, 3 bases at V and 4 bases at J, with 19 bases in the middle. The CDR3 DNA sequence: TGCGCCAGCAGCTCACTAAAGGGAGGGGAGGTCACTGAAGCTTTCTTT. Its translation: CASSSLKGGEVTEAFF.

The J gene is TRBJ1-6, the V gene TRBV6-5; D is possibly TRBD1 (5 bases). Germline V gene sequence: CDR1 MNHEY, CDR2 SVGAGI. The CDR3 sequence is 15 residues long. V shed 4 bases and J shed 7 bases, with 14 bases lying between them. The CDR3 region is CASSSSGHWNSPLHF. The CDR3 DNA is TGTGCCAGCAGTTCATCCGGACATTGGAATTCACCCCTCCACTTT.

This clone has only one observation. The chain employs TRBV11-2 and TRBJ1-4; 7 bases align to TRBD1. The germline CDR1 and CDR2 sequences are SGHAT and FQNNGV. The V gene end was trimmed by 4 bases and the J gene end by 2 bases; junction bases not matched to a gene: 7. CDR3 length: 16 residues. This CDR3 reads CASSSVRGRTNEKLFF. The CDR3 DNA sequence: TGTGCCAGCAGCTCTGTTAGGGGGCGGACTAATGAAAAACTGTTTTTT.

This clone was picked up one time. The J gene is TRBJ2-7, the V gene TRBV19; TRBD1 might be the D (6 bases). Germline-derived CDR1 and CDR2 are LNHDA and SQIVND (reference sequence). The CDR3 runs to 14 residues. The ends were cut back, 4 bases at V and 0 bases at J, with 10 bases in the middle. The CDR3 DNA reads TGTGCCAGTAGTAAAGGACAGTACTCCTACGAGCAGTACTTC. Amino acid sequence: CASSKGQYSYEQYF.

This clone was found a few times. The gene calls are TRBV5-1 and TRBJ1-2, with 7 bases fitting TRBD1. CDR3 size: 11 residues. The junction had 3 bases not matched to a gene; V was cut back by 6 bases and J by 7 bases. From germline, CDR1 is SGHRS and CDR2 YFSETQ. The chain's CDR3 is CASTDRVGYTF. The CDR3 DNA reads TGCGCCAGCACCGACAGGGTTGGCTACACCTTC.

In this sample, this clone turned up once. J is TRBJ2-2 and V is TRBV28; maybe TRBD1 (6 bases). Trimming removed 4 bases from V and 3 bases from J, with 18 bases in between. This CDR3 has 17 residues. Germline CDR1 is MDHEN and CDR2 is SYDVKM. Here the CDR3 DNA reads TGTGCCAGCAGTTGGGACATGCGACAGGTAGACACCGGGGAGCTGTTTTTT. Protein sequence: CASSWDMRQVDTGELFF. The whole variable domain, remainder taken from reference TRBV28 and TRBJ2-2, is DVKVTQSSRYLVKRTGEKVFLECVQDMDHENMFWYRQDPGLGLRLIYFSYDVKMKEKGDIPEGYSVSREKKERFSLILESASTNQTSMYLCASSWDMRQVDTGELFFGEGSRLTVL.

The chain employs TRBV11-2 and TRBJ2-7; 7 bases align to TRBD1. This CDR3 has 13 residues. The V gene end was trimmed by 1 base and the J gene end by 6 bases; junction bases not matched to a gene: 3. Germline assignment: CDR1 SGHAT and CDR2 FQNNGV. CDR3 region: CASSLGGGAEQYF. CDR3 coding DNA: TGTGCCAGCAGCTTAGGAGGGGGCGCCGAGCAGTACTTC.

This clone was seen just once. As DNA, the CDR3 is TGTGCCAGCAGCTCCCGGGACAGCTTTTACGAGCAGTACTTC. Translated, it gives CASSSRDSFYEQYF. The J gene is TRBJ2-7, the V gene TRBV9; 7 positions agree with TRBD1. Germline CDR1 is SGDLS and CDR2 is YYNGEE. The J segment lost 4 bases and the V segment lost 4 bases, leaving 8 bases of the junction unmatched. The length of the CDR3 is 14 residues.

This clone was seen just once. The V gene is TRBV19, the J gene TRBJ1-5; D possibly corresponds to TRBD1 (5 bases). The V end was cut by 2 bases, the J end by 2 bases, with 13 bases between. Germline V gives CDR1 LNHDA, CDR2 SQIVND (reference sequence). The CDR3 spans 16 residues. CDR3 bases: TGTGCCAGTAGTATATGGGGAAGGGGTGGCAATCAGCCCCAGCATTTT. It specifies CASSIWGRGGNQPQHF.

This chain joins TRBV7-9 and TRBJ2-3; tentative D call: TRBD2 (5 bases). Per germline, CDR1 SEHNR and CDR2 FQNEAQ (reference sequence). The CDR3 runs 15 residues. V was trimmed by 1 base and J by 0 bases, leaving 8 bases between them. In DNA, the CDR3 is TGTGCCAGCAGCTTAGGGCGGACTAGCACAGATACGCAGTATTTT. Its translation: CASSLGRTSTDTQYF.

This chain uses TRBV5-6 with TRBJ2-7, with TRBD1 as a possible D gene (6 bases). The V end lost 5 bases, the J end lost 3 bases, and 18 bases lay between the germline ends. Germline V gene data show CDR1 as SGHDT and CDR2 as YYEEEE. The CDR3 length is 15 residues. The CDR3 sequence: CASRRNRDKNYEQYF. CDR3 DNA: TGTGCCAGCAGACGCAACCGGGACAAGAACTACGAGCAGTACTTC.

V and J are TRBV5-1 and TRBJ1-4; D uncertain. The V and J ends lost 4 bases and 0 bases respectively, with 7 bases between them. CDR1 and CDR2 (germline): SGHRS, YFSETQ. The CDR3 has 14 amino acids. CDR3 amino acids: CASSPSATNEKLFF. The CDR3 DNA reads TGCGCCAGCAGCCCCAGCGCAACTAATGAAAAACTGTTTTTT.

The chain links TRBV3-1 (or the pseudogene TRBV3-2) to TRBJ2-4; 10 bases map to TRBD1. V gave up 4 bases and J gave up 6 bases; unmatched junction bases: 9. The CDR3 sequence is 16 residues long. Germline loops: CDR1 LGHDT, CDR2 YNNKEL (reference sequence). CDR3 in DNA: TGTGCCAGCAGCCCTTATCCGGGACAGGGGATAAACATTCAGTACTTC. It codes for CASSPYPGQGINIQYF.

The V and J genes are TRBV5-8 and TRBJ1-5; 7 positions match TRBD1. This CDR3 has 20 residues. Germline CDR1 reads SGHTS; CDR2 reads YDEGEE. The junction had 22 bases not matched to a gene; V was cut back by 3 bases and J by 4 bases. For the CDR3, the DNA is TGTGCCAGCAGCTGGAGGCCGAAGGTGGCAGGCCAGGGGGAGAATCAGCCCCAGCATTTT. The encoded protein is CASSWRPKVAGQGENQPQHF.